This paragraph covers one T cell receptor beta chain sequence. Its specific antigen is unknown. No clone much larger than this one lies a single base away; base qualities are absent. This sample is part of a study of OX40 agonist ivuxolimab in advanced cancers. At the level of the whole study: Ivuxolimab, which targeted the costimulatory receptor OX40 (CD134), was an agonistic, fully human IgG2 monoclonal antibody. Intravenous ivuxolimab was administered to patients every 2 weeks at six dose levels: 0.01, 0.1, 0.3, 1.5, 3 and 10 mg/kg. Among the 50 to 55 dose-escalation patients, around 20 had hepatocellular carcinoma, some 15 melanoma, 9 renal cell carcinoma and 9 head and neck cancer. In the dose-escalation cohort, 82.7% of patients were male, and the mean age was approximately 60 years, with a range of roughly 20 to 79. Patients were allowed to have had prior anti-PD-1, anti-PD-L1 or anti-CTLA-4 therapy, and around 40% of the dose-escalation patients had previously received checkpoint inhibitors. Partial responses were achieved by three dose-escalation patients, of whom one had hepatocellular carcinoma and two had cutaneous melanoma. Peripheral TCRbeta sequencing aimed to test whether ivuxolimab altered TCR sequence diversity and caused clonal T-cell expansion. The paper covers the monotherapy dose-escalation part of the phase I ivuxolimab trial, which included N = 52 patients. What the study reported, not specific to this receptor: Partial responders in the 0.1-3.0 mg/kg groups had among the lowest normalized peripheral clonal expansion, especially among CD8+ T cells. Low levels of normalized T-cell clonal expansion were also seen in some patients who did not respond. After ivuxolimab, expanded clones were on average more numerous among CD8+ T cells than among CD4+ T cells. At doses of 0.1 to 3.0 mg/kg, clonal expansion of both CD4+ and CD8+ T cells in blood was seen between baseline and week 6. Which antigens the clonally expanded peripheral T cells were specific for was not determined.

The trial excluded patients who had a history of autoimmune disease or who were on systemic immunosuppression. In every dose cohort, peripheral blood was drawn for TCR sequencing at baseline, cycle 4 day 1, and cycle 7 day 1. The samples were drawn from a first-in-human, open-label, multicenter phase I dose-escalation trial of ivuxolimab. Adults with locally advanced or metastatic melanoma, renal cell, hepatocellular, or head and neck squamous cell carcinoma were enrolled in the trial. Before TCR sequencing, CD4+ and CD8+ T cells were separately sorted from peripheral blood. To sequence the TCRbeta CDR3 region, genomic DNA was isolated from the sorted cells. TCRbeta CDR3 regions were sequenced using the immunoSEQ Assay. TCRdb provides this immuneACCESS table in a form limited to in-frame rearrangements. Some clones are lacking; in checked studies, under half of them reflect an unresolved V gene, and why the rest are absent is not known. Here the sample has about 80,000 clones; around 94% occur a single time. 8% to 13% of the sample goes to the ten largest clones.

V is pared back by 0 bases and J by 4 bases, with 11 bases lying between the germline termini. The CDR3, from cysteine to phenylalanine, totals 15 residues. Here the CDR3 DNA is all that survives: 45 bases in frame from base 1. As encoded in the germline V gene, CDR1 is SNHLY while CDR2 is FYNNEI. The chain is encoded by TRBV2 joined to TRBJ2-3; the D gene is perhaps TRBD2, from 5 matching bases. This receptor was identified in an adult with an advanced solid tumor such as melanoma, head and neck, liver or kidney cancer. The starting material was CD4+ or CD8+ T cells sorted from blood, obtained in a trial of the OX40 agonist ivuxolimab. The CDR3 corresponds to CASSEARALADTQYF. In nucleotides, the sequence is TGTGCCAGCAGTGAAGCGCGGGCATTAGCAGATACGCAGTATTTT. Here the CDR3 is joined to the reference TRBV2 and TRBJ2-3 genes, and the full variable domain is: EPEVTQTPSHQVTQMGQEVILRCVPISNHLYFYWYRQILGQKVEFLVSFYNNEISEKSEIFDDQFSVERPDGSNFTLKIRSTKLEDSAMYFCASSEARALADTQYFGPGTRLTVL.